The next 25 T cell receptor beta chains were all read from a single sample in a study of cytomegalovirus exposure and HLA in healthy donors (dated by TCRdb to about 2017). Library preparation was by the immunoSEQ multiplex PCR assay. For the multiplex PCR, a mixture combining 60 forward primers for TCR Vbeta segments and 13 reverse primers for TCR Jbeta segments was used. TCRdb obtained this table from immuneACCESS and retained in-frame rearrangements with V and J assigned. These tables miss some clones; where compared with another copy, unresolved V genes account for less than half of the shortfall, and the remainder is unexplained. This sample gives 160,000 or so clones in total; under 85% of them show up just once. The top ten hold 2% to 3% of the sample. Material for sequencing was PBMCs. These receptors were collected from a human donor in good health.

The CDR3: CASSRQGSEAFF. The DNA of the CDR3 is TGTGCCAGCTCACGCCAGGGTTCTGAAGCTTTCTTT. V gene TRBV18 combines with J gene TRBJ1-1, with a tentative D call TRBD1 (5 bases). The CDR3 consists of 12 residues. The germline V and J ends were trimmed by 4 bases and 6 bases, with 9 bases remaining between them. Germline V lookup: CDR1 KGHSH, CDR2 LQKENI.

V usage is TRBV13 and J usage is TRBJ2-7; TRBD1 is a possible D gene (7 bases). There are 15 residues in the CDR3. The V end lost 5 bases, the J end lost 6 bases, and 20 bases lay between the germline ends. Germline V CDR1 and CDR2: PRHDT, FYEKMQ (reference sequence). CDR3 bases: TGTGCCAGCAGCCAGGGGGACTCCCAAATTTGCGAGCAGTACTTC. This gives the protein CASSQGDSQICEQYF.

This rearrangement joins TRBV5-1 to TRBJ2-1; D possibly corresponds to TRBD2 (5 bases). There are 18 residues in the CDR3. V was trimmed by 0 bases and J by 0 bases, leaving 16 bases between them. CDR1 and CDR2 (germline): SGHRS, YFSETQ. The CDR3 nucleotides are TGCGCCAGCAGCTTGGGTCGATTCGGGGTTAGCTCCTACAATGAGCAGTTCTTC. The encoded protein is CASSLGRFGVSSYNEQFF. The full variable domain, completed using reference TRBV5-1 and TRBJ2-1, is KAGVTQTPRYLIKTRGQQVTLSCSPISGHRSVSWYQQTPGQGLQFLFEYFSETQRNKGNFPGRFSGRQFSNSRSEMNVSTLELGDSALYLCASSLGRFGVSSYNEQFFGPGTRLTVL.

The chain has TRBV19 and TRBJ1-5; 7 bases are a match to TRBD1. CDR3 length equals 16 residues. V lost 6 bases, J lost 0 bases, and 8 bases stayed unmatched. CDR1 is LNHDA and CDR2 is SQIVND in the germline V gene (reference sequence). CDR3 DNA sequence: TGTGCCAGTAGCCCAGGGACAGCCCCTAGCAATCAGCCCCAGCATTTT. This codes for CASSPGTAPSNQPQHF. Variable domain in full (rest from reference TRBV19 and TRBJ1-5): DGGITQSPKYLFRKEGQNVTLSCEQNLNHDAMYWYRQDPGQGLRLIYYSQIVNDFQKGDIAEGYSVSREKKESFPLTVTSAQKNPTAFYLCASSPGTAPSNQPQHFGDGTRLSIL.

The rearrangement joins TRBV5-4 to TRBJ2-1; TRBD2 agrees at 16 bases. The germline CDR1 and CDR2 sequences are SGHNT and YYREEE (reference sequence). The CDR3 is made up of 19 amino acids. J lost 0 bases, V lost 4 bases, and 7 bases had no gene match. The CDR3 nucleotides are TGTGCCAGCAGCCCGGGACTAGCGGGGGGGACAAGCTCCTACAATGAGCAGTTCTTC. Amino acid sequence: CASSPGLAGGTSSYNEQFF.

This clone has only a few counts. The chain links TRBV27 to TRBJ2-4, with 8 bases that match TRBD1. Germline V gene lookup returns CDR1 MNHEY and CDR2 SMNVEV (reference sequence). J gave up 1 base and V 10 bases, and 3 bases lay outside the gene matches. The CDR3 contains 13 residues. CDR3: CAITGGAKNIQYF. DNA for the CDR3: TGTGCCATCACAGGGGGGGCCAAAAACATTCAGTACTTC.

Written as DNA, the CDR3 is TGTGCCAGCAGCCCTGGGACAGATCCCGATGAGCAGTTCTTC. It is translated as CASSPGTDPDEQFF. The V call is TRBV7-8, the J call TRBJ2-1; TRBD1 matches at 7 bases. The ends lost 5 bases at V and 8 bases at J; junction bases unmatched: 9. CDR1 is SGHVS and CDR2 is FQNEAQ in the germline V gene. This CDR3 region has 14 residues.

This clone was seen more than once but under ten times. CDR3 sequence (DNA): TGTGCCAGCTCACCAGAGGGGGACCAGCCCCAGCATTTT. This encodes CASSPEGDQPQHF. The chain is built from TRBV18 and TRBJ1-5; possibly TRBD1 for D (6 bases). The CDR3 has 13 residues. Germline V gives CDR1 KGHSH, CDR2 LQKENI. V lost 2 bases, J lost 7 bases, and 9 bases lay in between.

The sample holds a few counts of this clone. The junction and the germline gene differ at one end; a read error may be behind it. The CDR3 region is CASSLSAGGAEQYF. In DNA, the CDR3 is TGCGCCAGCAGCCTGAGTGCAGGGGGCGCGGAGCAGTACTTC. The rearrangement uses TRBV11-3 and TRBJ2-7, with 8 positions matching TRBD1. Germline V gene data show CDR1 as SGHNT and CDR2 as YENEEA. The CDR3 loop spans 14 amino acids.

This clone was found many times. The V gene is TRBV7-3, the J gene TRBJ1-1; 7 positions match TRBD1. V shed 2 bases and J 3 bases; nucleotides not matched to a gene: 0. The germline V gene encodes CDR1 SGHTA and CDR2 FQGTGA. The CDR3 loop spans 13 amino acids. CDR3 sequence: CASSLQGDTEAFF. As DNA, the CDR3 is TGTGCCAGCAGCTTACAGGGGGACACTGAAGCTTTCTTT.

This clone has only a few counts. For the CDR3, the DNA is TGTGCCAGCAGTTTCCGCGGGGGCTCTGAAGCTTTCTTT. It codes for CASSFRGGSEAFF. The chain carries TRBV28 and TRBJ1-1; tentative D call: TRBD1 (6 bases). CDR1 and CDR2 from the germline V gene are MDHEN and SYDVKM. V was pared by 3 bases and J by 6 bases, with 11 bases between. This CDR3 comprises 13 residues.

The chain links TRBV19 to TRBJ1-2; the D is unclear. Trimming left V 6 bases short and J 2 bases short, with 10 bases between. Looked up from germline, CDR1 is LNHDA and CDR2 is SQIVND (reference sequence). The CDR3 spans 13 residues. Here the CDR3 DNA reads TGTGCCAGTAGCACCGGGGTGAACTATGGCTACACCTTC. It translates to CASSTGVNYGYTF. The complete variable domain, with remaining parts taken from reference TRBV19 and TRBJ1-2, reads DGGITQSPKYLFRKEGQNVTLSCEQNLNHDAMYWYRQDPGQGLRLIYYSQIVNDFQKGDIAEGYSVSREKKESFPLTVTSAQKNPTAFYLCASSTGVNYGYTFGSGTRLTVV.

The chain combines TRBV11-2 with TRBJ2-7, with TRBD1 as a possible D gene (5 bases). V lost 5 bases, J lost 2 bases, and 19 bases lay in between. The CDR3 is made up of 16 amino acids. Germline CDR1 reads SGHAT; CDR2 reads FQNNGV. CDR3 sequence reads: CASSIFRSRVPYEQYF. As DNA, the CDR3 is TGTGCCAGCAGCATTTTTAGGAGCAGGGTCCCCTACGAGCAGTACTTC. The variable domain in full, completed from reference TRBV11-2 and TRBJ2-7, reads EAGVAQSPRYKIIEKRQSVAFWCNPISGHATLYWYQQILGQGPKLLIQFQNNGVVDDSQLPKDRFSAERLKGVDSTLKIQPAKLEDSAVYLCASSIFRSRVPYEQYFGPGTRLTVT.

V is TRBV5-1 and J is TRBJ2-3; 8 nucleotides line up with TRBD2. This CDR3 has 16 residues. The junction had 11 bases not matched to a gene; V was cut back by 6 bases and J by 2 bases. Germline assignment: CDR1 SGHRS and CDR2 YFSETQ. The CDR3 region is CASIPGLGYVTDTQYF. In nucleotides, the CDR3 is TGCGCCAGCATACCGGGACTAGGGTATGTCACAGATACGCAGTATTTT.

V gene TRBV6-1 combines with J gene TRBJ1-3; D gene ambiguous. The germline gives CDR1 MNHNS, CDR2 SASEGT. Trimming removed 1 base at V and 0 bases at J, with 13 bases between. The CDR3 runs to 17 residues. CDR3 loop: CASSEGGGRFSGNTIYF. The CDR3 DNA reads TGTGCCAGCAGTGAAGGGGGAGGCAGGTTCTCTGGAAACACCATATATTTT.

CDR3 region: CAWSQLTGGAEAFF. Written as DNA, the CDR3 is TGTGCCTGGAGTCAACTGACAGGGGGCGCTGAAGCTTTCTTT. The chain joins TRBV30 to TRBJ1-1; TRBD1 aligns across 10 bases. The CDR3 has 14 amino acids. V lost 2 bases and J lost 6; bases outside the gene matches: 6. CDR1 and CDR2 from the germline V gene are GTSNPN and SVGIG (reference sequence).

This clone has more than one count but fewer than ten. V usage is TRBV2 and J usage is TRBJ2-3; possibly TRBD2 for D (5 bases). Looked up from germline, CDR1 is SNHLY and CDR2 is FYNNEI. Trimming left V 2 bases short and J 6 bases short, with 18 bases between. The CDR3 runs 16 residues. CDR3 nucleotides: TGTGCCAGCAGTGAATGGACTGACGTGAGGTTGGATACGCAGTATTTT. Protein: CASSEWTDVRLDTQYF.

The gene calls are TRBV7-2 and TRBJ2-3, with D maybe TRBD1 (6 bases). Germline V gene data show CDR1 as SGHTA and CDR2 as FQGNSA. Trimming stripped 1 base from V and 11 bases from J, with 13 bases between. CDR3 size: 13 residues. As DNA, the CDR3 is TGTGCCAGCAGCTTAGGGACAGCAAAGTGGCAGTATTTT. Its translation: CASSLGTAKWQYF.

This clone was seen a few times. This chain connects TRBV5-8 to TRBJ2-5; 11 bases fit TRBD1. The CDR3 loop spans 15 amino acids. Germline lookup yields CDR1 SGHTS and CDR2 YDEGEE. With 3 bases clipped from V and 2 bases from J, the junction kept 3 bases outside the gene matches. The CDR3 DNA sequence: TGTGCCAGCAGCTCGCGGGACAGGGGGCAAGAGACCCAGTACTTC. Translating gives CASSSRDRGQETQYF.

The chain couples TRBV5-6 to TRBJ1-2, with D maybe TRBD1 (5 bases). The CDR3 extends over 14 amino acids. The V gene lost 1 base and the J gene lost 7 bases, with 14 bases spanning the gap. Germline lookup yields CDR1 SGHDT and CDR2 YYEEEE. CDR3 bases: TGTGCCAGCAGCTTGTGGGGGGACGCTTCTGGCTACACCTTC. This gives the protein CASSLWGDASGYTF.

The CDR3 DNA reads as TGTGCCAGCAGCCAACGACAGGAGCATGGCTACACCTTC. This gives the protein CASSQRQEHGYTF. This rearrangement joins TRBV7-6 to TRBJ1-2; D is perhaps TRBD1 (6 bases). The V end lost 5 bases, the J end lost 6 bases, and 13 bases lay between the germline ends. The germline V gene has CDR1 SGHVS and CDR2 FNYEAQ. CDR3 length: 13 residues.

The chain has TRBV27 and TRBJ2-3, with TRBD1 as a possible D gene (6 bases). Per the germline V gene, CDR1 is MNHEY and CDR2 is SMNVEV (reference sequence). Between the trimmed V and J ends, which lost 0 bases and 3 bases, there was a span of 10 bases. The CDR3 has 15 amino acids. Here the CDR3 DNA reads TGTGCCAGCAGTTTATCGGTAGGGGGAACAGATACGCAGTATTTT. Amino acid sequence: CASSLSVGGTDTQYF.

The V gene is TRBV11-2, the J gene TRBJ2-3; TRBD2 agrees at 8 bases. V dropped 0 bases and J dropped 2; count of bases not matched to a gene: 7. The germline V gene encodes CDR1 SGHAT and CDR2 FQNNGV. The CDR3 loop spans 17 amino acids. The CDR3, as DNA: TGTGCCAGCAGCTTAGATCCCCGACTAGCGTCCACAGATACGCAGTATTTT. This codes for CASSLDPRLASTDTQYF.

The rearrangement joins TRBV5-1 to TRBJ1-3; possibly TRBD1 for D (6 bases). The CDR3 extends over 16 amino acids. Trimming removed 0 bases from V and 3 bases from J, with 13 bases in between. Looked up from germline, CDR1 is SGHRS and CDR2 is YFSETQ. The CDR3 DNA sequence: TGCGCCAGCAGCTTGGATGACAGGCCCCTTGGAAACACCATATATTTT. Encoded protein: CASSLDDRPLGNTIYF.

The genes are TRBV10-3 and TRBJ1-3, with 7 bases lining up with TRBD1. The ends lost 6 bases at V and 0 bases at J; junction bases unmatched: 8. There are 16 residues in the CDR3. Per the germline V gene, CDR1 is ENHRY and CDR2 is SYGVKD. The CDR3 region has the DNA TGTGCCATCAGGGAGCTACAGGGGCCCTCTGGAAACACCATATATTTT. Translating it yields CAIRELQGPSGNTIYF.